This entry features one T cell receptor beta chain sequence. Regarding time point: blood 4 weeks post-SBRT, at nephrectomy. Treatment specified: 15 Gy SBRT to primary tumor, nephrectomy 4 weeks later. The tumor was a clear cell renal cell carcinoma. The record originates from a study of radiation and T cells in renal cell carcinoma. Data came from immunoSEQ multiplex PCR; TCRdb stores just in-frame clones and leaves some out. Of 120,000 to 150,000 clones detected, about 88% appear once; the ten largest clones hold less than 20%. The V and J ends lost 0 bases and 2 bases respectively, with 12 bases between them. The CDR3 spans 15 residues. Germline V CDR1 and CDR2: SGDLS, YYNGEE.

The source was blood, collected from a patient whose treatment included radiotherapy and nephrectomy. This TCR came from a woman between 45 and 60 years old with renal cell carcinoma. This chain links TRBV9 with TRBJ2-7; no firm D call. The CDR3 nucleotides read TGTGCCAGCAGCGTAGATATGACAACTACCTACGAGCAGTACTTC. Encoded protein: CASSVDMTTTYEQYF.